A selection of T cell receptor beta chains follows, all from one sample in a study of blood T cell repertoires in COVID-19. Method: immunoSEQ multiplex PCR; TCRdb's copy keeps in-frame clones and lacks some. This sample has some 50,000 clones, with about 89% found just once. Sequenced: peripheral blood. These receptors all come from an elderly woman with COVID-19, enrolled during active disease. Both conserved end residues are part of each CDR3. A D gene is named only where the DNA matches it firmly. Clone size appears in some rows only: once, few, many, or a class for an expanded clone.

abundance	v_gene	j_gene	d_gene	CDR3aa	CDR3nt
-	TRBV7-2	TRBJ1-2	TRBD1	CASSTRQGSIYGYTF	TGTGCCAGCAGCACCAGACAGGGTAGTATCTATGGCTACACCTTC
-	TRBV24-1	TRBJ2-1	-	CATSDLGRAGDEQFF	TGTGCCACCAGTGATTTAGGCAGGGCTGGGGATGAGCAGTTCTTC
once	TRBV19	TRBJ1-1	TRBD1	CASSPRQGNEAFF	TGTGCCAGTAGTCCCAGACAGGGGAATGAAGCTTTCTTT
-	TRBV19	TRBJ1-5	TRBD1	CATRTGGGSNQPQHF	TGTGCCACCAGGACAGGGGGCGGGAGCAATCAGCCCCAGCATTTT
-	TRBV5-3	TRBJ1-2	TRBD1	CARSPKTDRAAGYTF	TGTGCCAGAAGCCCGAAAACAGACAGGGCGGCTGGCTACACCTTC
-	TRBV6-5	TRBJ1-2	TRBD1	CASSPRQGRGYTF	TGTGCCAGCAGTCCCAGACAGGGAAGGGGCTACACCTTC
-	TRBV2	TRBJ1-2	TRBD1	CASRGGQVLRGYTF	TGTGCCAGCAGAGGGGGACAGGTTCTTCGTGGCTACACCTTC
-	TRBV5-1	TRBJ2-7	TRBD1	CASSSDRGSYEQYF	TGCGCCAGCAGCTCGGACAGGGGTTCCTACGAGCAGTACTTC
-	TRBV4-2	TRBJ2-7	-	CASSQNRAYEQYF	TGTGCCAGCAGCCAGAACAGGGCGTACGAGCAGTACTTC
-	TRBV29-1	TRBJ1-2	-	CSVRTVRGYTF	TGCAGCGTTCGGACTGTTCGTGGCTACACCTTC
few	TRBV9	TRBJ2-7	-	CASSVGALLTYEQYF	TGTGCCAGCAGCGTGGGGGCCCTCCTCACCTACGAGCAGTACTTC
few	TRBV7-2	TRBJ2-7	-	CASSQGGESYEQYF	TGTGCCAGCAGCCAAGGGGGGGAATCCTACGAGCAGTACTTC
-	TRBV18	TRBJ2-1	-	CASSPASAGSYNEQFF	TGTGCCAGCTCACCAGCCTCGGCGGGCTCCTACAATGAGCAGTTCTTC
few	TRBV28	TRBJ1-5	-	CASSPPTAASGQPQHF	TGTGCCAGCAGCCCCCCCACAGCAGCCTCAGGGCAGCCCCAGCATTTT
-	TRBV15	TRBJ1-5	-	CATSTPHWRSNQPQHF	TGTGCCACCAGCACACCCCATTGGCGGAGCAATCAGCCCCAGCATTTT
-	TRBV18	TRBJ2-7	TRBD2	CASSPPRGGSAEQYF	TGTGCCAGCTCCCCACCCCGGGGGGGGTCAGCCGAGCAGTACTTC
-	TRBV18	TRBJ1-1	TRBD1	CASSGQGPNTEAFF	TGTGCCAGCTCGGGACAGGGACCGAACACTGAAGCTTTCTTT
-	TRBV12-5	TRBJ2-1	-	CASGSHPVGEQFF	TGTGCTAGTGGTTCGCACCCCGTCGGTGAGCAGTTCTTC
once	TRBV5-1	TRBJ1-3	-	CASSLAPPGGEFGSGNTIYF	TGCGCCAGCAGCTTGGCCCCCCCTGGGGGGGAGTTCGGCTCTGGAAACACCATATATTTT
-	TRBV14	TRBJ2-4	TRBD1	CASSQQTAGQGNIQYF	TGTGCCAGCAGCCAACAAACGGCAGGACAGGGAAACATTCAGTACTTC
-	TRBV19	TRBJ1-6	TRBD1	CASSGDRVSPLHF	TGTGCCAGTAGTGGCGACAGGGTATCACCCCTCCACTTT
once	TRBV6-5	TRBJ1-5	TRBD1	CASRGDRDSNQPQHF	TGTGCCAGCAGAGGCGACAGGGATAGCAATCAGCCTCAGCATTTT
-	TRBV3-1/TRBV3-2	TRBJ1-5	-	CASSQFLQSNQPQHF	TGTGCCAGCAGCCAATTCCTACAGAGCAATCAGCCCCAGCATTTT
-	TRBV7-9	TRBJ1-6	-	CASSLSQYNSPLHF	TGTGCCAGCAGCTTATCCCAGTATAATTCACCCCTCCACTTT
-	TRBV4-1	TRBJ1-2	-	CASSPTGGLEGYTF	TGCGCCAGCAGCCCCACCGGGGGTTTAGAGGGCTACACCTTC
-	TRBV18	TRBJ1-1	-	CASSPLGGQENTEAFF	TGTGCCAGCTCACCACTCGGGGGGCAGGAGAACACTGAAGCTTTCTTT
-	TRBV10-2	TRBJ1-2	TRBD1	CASGDRAPYGYTF	TGCGCCAGTGGGGACAGGGCTCCCTATGGCTACACCTTC
-	TRBV7-2	TRBJ1-4	-	CASSLVPGSREKLFF	TGTGCCAGCAGCTTAGTGCCAGGGTCTAGAGAAAAACTGTTTTTT
once	TRBV6-1	TRBJ2-1	TRBD2	CASSERGRNYNEQFF	TGTGCCAGCAGTGAACGCGGGAGGAACTACAATGAGCAGTTCTTC
-	TRBV7-2	TRBJ1-3	-	CASSLPQGSYGNTIYF	TGTGCCAGCAGCCTACCGCAGGGTTCGTATGGAAACACCATATATTTT
once	TRBV10-3	TRBJ2-3	-	CAISERQVGAGDTQYF	TGTGCCATCAGTGAGAGACAAGTGGGGGCTGGGGATACGCAGTATTTT
-	TRBV7-6	TRBJ2-5	-	CASSAWGVKETQYF	TGTGCCAGCAGCGCGTGGGGGGTCAAAGAGACCCAGTACTTC
once	TRBV11-2	TRBJ1-2	TRBD1	CASSPDRATYYGYTF	TGTGCCAGCAGCCCGGACAGGGCTACGTATTATGGCTACACCTTC
-	TRBV28	TRBJ1-4	-	CASSLRQKLFF	TGTGCCAGCAGTTTGAGGCAAAAACTGTTTTTT
-	TRBV10-3	TRBJ2-1	-	CAISDNAGATNNEQFF	TGTGCCATCAGTGACAACGCGGGGGCAACTAACAATGAGCAGTTCTTC
-	TRBV19	TRBJ1-1	-	CASSTRQRNTEAFF	TGTGCCAGTAGTACCCGACAGAGGAACACTGAAGCTTTCTTT
-	TRBV7-9	TRBJ1-2	TRBD1	CASGERQGSYGYTF	TGTGCCAGTGGCGAACGACAGGGTAGTTATGGCTACACCTTC
-	TRBV5-6	TRBJ2-1	TRBD2	CASSLALLAGYNEQFF	TGTGCCAGCAGCTTGGCCCTCCTAGCGGGGTACAATGAGCAGTTCTTC
-	TRBV5-1	TRBJ2-7	TRBD2	CASSRGLAGEVWYEQYF	TGCGCCAGCAGCCGAGGACTAGCGGGAGAAGTTTGGTACGAGCAGTACTTC
-	TRBV24-1	TRBJ1-2	-	CATSDSFYGYTF	TGTGCCACCAGTGATTCCTTCTATGGCTACACCTTC
-	TRBV7-2	TRBJ2-1	TRBD2	CASTPGGYNEQFF	TGTGCCAGCACCCCGGGGGGCTACAATGAGCAGTTCTTC
-	TRBV9	TRBJ2-7	TRBD2	CASSVVAGGNEQYF	TGTGCCAGCAGCGTAGTAGCGGGGGGCAACGAGCAGTACTTC
-	TRBV28	TRBJ1-4	-	CASSWGGRATNEKLFF	TGTGCCAGCAGTTGGGGGGGGCGGGCAACTAATGAAAAACTGTTTTTT
few	TRBV7-2	TRBJ1-5	-	CASSLRDTRVNQPQHF	TGTGCCAGCAGCTTACGGGACACCCGGGTCAATCAGCCCCAGCATTTT